The source of this T cell receptor beta chain is a study of T cell changes during pregnancy in multiple sclerosis. V was pared by 3 bases and J by 6 bases, with 6 bases of the junction left unmatched. CDR1 LNHDA and CDR2 SQIVND come from the germline V gene (reference sequence). The CDR3 has 15 amino acids. Measured with immunoSEQ multiplex PCR; TCRdb has only the in-frame clones, and not every one. This table holds about 41,000 clones, 90% found once. The material sequenced was CD8+ T cells from peripheral blood mononuclear cells, taken in the third trimester of pregnancy. This TCR was sampled from a female donor with multiple sclerosis, enrolled in a pregnancy study. The gene calls are TRBV19 and TRBJ2-7; 12 bases map to TRBD2. CDR3: CASSIGLAGRLEQYF. CDR3 nucleotides: TGTGCCAGTAGTATCGGACTAGCGGGGAGGCTCGAGCAGTACTTC.